The 26 T cell receptor beta chains below all came from one sample that was sequenced in a study of T cells after yellow fever vaccination. Each CDR3 protein gets one entry after TCRdb re-called the 5' RACE reads with MiXCR. The table has about 250,000 distinct CDR3 sequences, about 3.9% seen once. Here the sequenced sample was PBMCs, taken 15 days after the yellow fever booster vaccination. All receptors come from a man between 18 and 29 years old who received the YFV17D yellow fever vaccine.

This clonotype was seen repeatedly, ten times or more. The chain has TRBV5-1 and TRBJ2-5; D may match TRBD1 or TRBD2 (5 bases each). Trimming stripped 0 bases from V and 5 bases from J, with 11 bases between. The CDR3 extends over 14 amino acids. Germline V gives CDR1 SGHRS, CDR2 YFSETQ. The CDR3 sequence: CASSLVGPGETQYF. The CDR3 DNA reads TGCGCCAGCAGCTTGGTGGGGCCGGGGGAGACCCAGTACTTC.

This clonotype was counted ten times or more. The chain carries TRBV6-2 or TRBV6-3 and TRBJ2-1; 9 nucleotides match TRBD1. There are 14 residues in the CDR3. CDR1 and CDR2 from the germline V gene are MNHEY and SVGEGT. After removal of 4 bases from V and 3 bases from J, the junction contained 1 base not matched to a gene. CDR3 amino acids: CASSSTGGYNEQFF. The CDR3 DNA reads TGTGCCAGCAGTTCGACAGGGGGCTACAATGAGCAGTTCTTC.

This clonotype was seen only a few times. The V and J genes are TRBV6-6 and TRBJ1-5; D perhaps matches TRBD1 (5 bases). This CDR3 contains 13 residues. The germline CDR1 and CDR2 sequences are MNHNY and SVGAGI (reference sequence). The V gene lost 11 bases and the J gene lost 5 bases, with 16 bases spanning the gap. The CDR3 loop is CACRVGGHQPQHF. CDR3 sequence (DNA): TGTGCCTGTCGGGTTGGGGGACATCAGCCCCAGCATTTT.

This clonotype was observed at least ten times. The V call is TRBV20-1, the J call TRBJ1-5; D perhaps matches TRBD1 (6 bases). There are 14 residues in the CDR3. Germline V gene lookup returns CDR1 DFQATT and CDR2 SNEGSKA (reference sequence). The V and J ends lost 3 bases and 6 bases respectively, with 15 bases between them. In DNA form, the CDR3 reads TGCAGTGCTAGCACCTCAGGGGTTTTTCAGCCCCAGCATTTT. It translates to CSASTSGVFQPQHF.

This rearrangement joins TRBV20-1 to TRBJ2-1; D unresolved. The CDR3 contains 14 residues. Trimming pared 0 bases from V and 7 bases from J, leaving 13 bases between. Germline values: CDR1 DFQATT, CDR2 SNEGSKA (reference sequence). In DNA, the CDR3 is TGCAGTGCTAGAGATCCCGCAGGATCTAATGAGCAGTTCTTC. Its protein is CSARDPAGSNEQFF.

This clonotype was seen repeatedly, ten times or more. The rearrangement links TRBV6-6 to TRBJ2-1; a possible D gene is TRBD1 (6 bases). From germline, CDR1 is MNHNY and CDR2 SVGAGI (reference sequence). V was cut by 6 bases and J by 8 bases, with 20 bases left in between. The CDR3 runs 15 residues. This CDR3 is CASRLNLIQGDEQFF. CDR3 DNA: TGTGCCAGCAGATTAAACCTAATACAGGGAGATGAGCAGTTCTTC.

In its sample, this clonotype was seen many times. This chain links TRBV10-3 with TRBJ1-6, with 10 bases matching TRBD1. V lost 3 bases and J lost 8; bases outside the gene matches: 4. Germline values: CDR1 ENHRY, CDR2 SYGVKD. The CDR3 contains 15 residues. CDR3: CAISDGDRGDSPLHF. The CDR3 DNA sequence: TGTGCCATCAGTGATGGGGACAGGGGTGATTCACCCCTCCACTTT.

This clonotype was recorded many times. J is TRBJ2-4 and V is TRBV4-1; either TRBD1 or TRBD2 may fit D (5 bases each). The CDR3 totals 17 residues. The V end lost 3 bases, the J end lost 0 bases, and 15 bases lay between the germline ends. The germline gives CDR1 MGHRA, CDR2 YSYEKL. CDR3 nucleotide sequence: TGCGCCAGCAGCCACCCCGGGACGGTACTAGCCAAAAACATTCAGTACTTC. Protein sequence: CASSHPGTVLAKNIQYF.

This clonotype was counted at least ten times. The genes are TRBV2 and TRBJ1-4; no clear D. The CDR3 length is 12 residues. Trimming left V 3 bases short and J 11 bases short, with 10 bases between. CDR1 SNHLY and CDR2 FYNNEI come from the germline V gene. This CDR3 reads CASSDPAEKLFF. The CDR3 nucleotides read TGTGCCAGCAGTGACCCGGCCGAGAAACTGTTTTTT.

This clonotype was counted ten times or more. The chain has TRBV5-1 and TRBJ2-1, with D perhaps matching TRBD1 (5 bases). The CDR3 spans 15 residues. Deletions cut 1 base from V and 9 bases from J, with 17 bases between. CDR1 is SGHRS, CDR2 YFSETQ, per germline. Written as DNA, the CDR3 is TGCGCCAGCAGCTTGATACACAGTCTAGGGGCTGAGCAGTTCTTC. Translation: CASSLIHSLGAEQFF.

In its sample, this clonotype was seen many times. CDR3 sequence: CASSPAEQRGSPLHF. The CDR3 DNA follows: TGCGCCAGCAGCCCGGCCGAGCAGAGAGGTTCACCCCTCCACTTT. V gene TRBV4-1 combines with J gene TRBJ1-6; D is unresolved. The V end lost 4 bases, the J end lost 9 bases, and 16 bases lay between the germline ends. The CDR3 extends over 15 amino acids. The germline V gene encodes CDR1 MGHRA and CDR2 YSYEKL.

This clonotype was found many times. The rearrangement joins TRBV5-1 to TRBJ2-3; 7 bases map to TRBD2. After removal of 2 bases from V and 3 bases from J, the junction contained 3 bases not matched to a gene. From germline, CDR1 is SGHRS and CDR2 YFSETQ. The CDR3 consists of 14 residues. This CDR3 reads CASSFRGGTDTQYF. For the CDR3, the DNA is TGCGCCAGCAGCTTTCGGGGAGGGACAGATACGCAGTATTTT.

This clonotype was recorded at least ten times. The chain carries TRBV12-3 or TRBV12-4 and TRBJ2-2, with D hard to call. The CDR3 covers 16 residues. The germline V and J ends were trimmed by 5 bases and 0 bases, with 13 bases remaining between them. In DNA, the CDR3 is TGTGCCAGCAGTCCCGTGGGCACAGCGAACACCGGGGAGCTGTTTTTT. This gives the protein CASSPVGTANTGELFF.

This clonotype was picked up many times. V and J are TRBV5-1 and TRBJ2-6; D is uncertain. The germline V and J ends were trimmed by 3 bases and 0 bases, with 7 bases remaining between them. The CDR3 length is 15 residues. Germline V lookup: CDR1 SGHRS, CDR2 YFSETQ. The CDR3 DNA is TGCGCCAGCAGCTCCGCGCCCTCTGGGGCCAACGTCCTGACTTTC. Translated: CASSSAPSGANVLTF.

This clonotype has at least ten counts. This rearrangement joins TRBV6-6 to TRBJ1-2, with 9 bases that match TRBD1. This CDR3 comprises 14 residues. The ends lost 3 bases at V and 4 bases at J; junction bases unmatched: 3. Per the germline V gene, CDR1 is MNHNY and CDR2 is SVGAGI (reference sequence). This CDR3 is CASSYSGQGYGYTF. The CDR3 bases are TGTGCCAGCAGTTATTCGGGACAGGGCTATGGCTACACCTTC.

This clonotype appeared many times. The V and J genes are TRBV12-3 or TRBV12-4 and TRBJ2-3, with D perhaps TRBD2 (6 bases). V dropped 5 bases and J dropped 1 base, with 25 bases sitting between them. The CDR3 totals 19 residues. This CDR3 reads CASSARLRDSPSGTDTQYF. CDR3 DNA: TGTGCCAGCAGTGCAAGACTACGGGACTCCCCTAGTGGCACAGATACGCAGTATTTT.

This clonotype was observed at least ten times. V and J are TRBV5-1 and TRBJ2-1, with 11 nucleotides matching TRBD2. Trimming removed 3 bases from V and 4 bases from J; junction bases left unmatched: 6. The CDR3 contains 16 residues. Germline lookup yields CDR1 SGHRS and CDR2 YFSETQ. CDR3 in DNA: TGCGCCAGCAGCTCCTCGGCTAGCGGGGGGTACAATGAGCAGTTCTTC. Encoded protein: CASSSSASGGYNEQFF.

This clonotype has only a few counts. The chain carries TRBV6-1 and TRBJ1-5; 7 bases match TRBD1. The CDR3 extends over 15 amino acids. Germline V lookup: CDR1 MNHNS, CDR2 SASEGT. Trimming at V came to 3 bases and at J to 5 bases, leaving 7 bases not matched to a gene. CDR3 nucleotide sequence: TGTGCCAGCAGTGACTACAGGGGCCAAGATCAGCCCCAGCATTTT. Its translation is CASSDYRGQDQPQHF.

This clonotype was seen more than once but under ten times. V is TRBV20-1 and J is TRBJ1-2, with 9 bases matching TRBD1. Germline loops: CDR1 DFQATT, CDR2 SNEGSKA (reference sequence). The V segment lost 1 base and the J segment 8 bases; nucleotides outside the gene matches: 5. This CDR3 is built from 13 residues. The CDR3 sequence: CSARAQGAGGYTF. As DNA, the CDR3 is TGCAGTGCTAGAGCACAGGGGGCGGGGGGCTACACCTTC.

This clonotype came up many times. This chain connects TRBV7-9 to TRBJ2-1, with 9 bases lining up with TRBD1. The CDR3 is made up of 16 amino acids. The ends lost 10 bases at V and 9 bases at J; junction bases unmatched: 19. From germline, CDR1 is SEHNR and CDR2 FQNEAQ (reference sequence). CDR3 DNA: TGTGCCATCCACGGGTCCGGGACAGGGAGCAGGAGTGAGCAGTTCTTC. This gives the protein CAIHGSGTGSRSEQFF.

In its sample, this clonotype was seen many times. This rearrangement joins TRBV5-1 to TRBJ2-5; possibly TRBD2 for D (5 bases). There are 13 residues in the CDR3. Deletions cut 0 bases from V and 7 bases from J, with 10 bases between. Germline loops: CDR1 SGHRS, CDR2 YFSETQ. The CDR3 bases are TGCGCCAGCAGCTTGGCCCGGGAAGGGACCCAGTACTTC. Its translation is CASSLAREGTQYF.

This clonotype has a count of ten or more. The chain recombines TRBV12-3 or TRBV12-4 with TRBJ2-1, with 7 bases that match TRBD1. This CDR3 has 16 amino acids. V gave up 5 bases and J gave up 0 bases; unmatched junction bases: 7. The CDR3 sequence: CASSVYRGGSYNEQFF. In nucleotides, the CDR3 is TGTGCCAGCAGTGTATACAGGGGTGGCTCCTACAATGAGCAGTTCTTC.

There are many counts of this clonotype. The chain links TRBV9 to TRBJ2-1; perhaps TRBD2 as D (6 bases). There are 12 residues in the CDR3. Trimming removed 2 bases from V and 8 bases from J, with 8 bases in between. Germline-derived CDR1 and CDR2 are SGDLS and YYNGEE. The CDR3 DNA is TGTGCCAGCAGCGTGGGGACTTATGAGCAGTTCTTC. Translation gives CASSVGTYEQFF.

This clonotype appeared a few times. The gene calls are TRBV27 and TRBJ2-1; 11 bases are a match to TRBD1. Germline V gives CDR1 MNHEY, CDR2 SMNVEV (reference sequence). J was trimmed by 7 bases and V by 6 bases; bases with no gene match: 11. CDR3 length equals 16 residues. The CDR3 loop is CASRYLTGTGGNEQFF. The DNA of the CDR3 is TGTGCCAGCAGATACTTAACCGGGACAGGGGGTAATGAGCAGTTCTTC.

This clonotype was counted at least ten times. The CDR3 DNA reads as TGTGCCAGCAGCGGAGGACACCCGAACACTGAAGCTTTCTTT. Translation: CASSGGHPNTEAFF. The V and J genes are TRBV7-3 and TRBJ1-1; a possible D gene is TRBD1 (5 bases). The CDR3 is made up of 14 amino acids. V was cut by 5 bases and J by 1 base, with 11 bases left in between. In germline, CDR1 is SGHTA, CDR2 FQGTGA.

This clonotype was recorded many times. V and J are TRBV5-1 and TRBJ1-1, with D hard to call. Germline V gene lookup returns CDR1 SGHRS and CDR2 YFSETQ. V was pared by 3 bases and J by 3 bases, with 9 bases between. The CDR3 consists of 13 residues. The CDR3 region has the DNA TGCGCCAGCAGCTCCACCGGCCACACTGAAGCTTTCTTT. This codes for CASSSTGHTEAFF.